Sequencing of this TCR beta chain was carried out in a study of early stage breast cancer tumors. Study overall: About 70% of the 16 invasive tumors were ER+, PR+ and HER2-. Invasive lobular carcinomas made up about 30% of the 12 ER+/PR+/HER2- tumors. Overall study results and limits: Tumors had roughly 2.3-fold higher T cell density and higher clonality than adjacent normal breast tissue.

As for this clone: Its antigen is undetermined.

The repertoire was sequenced with immunoSEQ multiplex PCR; TCRdb's copy has only in-frame clones and lacks some. There are 10,000 or so clones in the sample; 60% to 80% occur only once, and 17% lies in the top ten. Source material: normal breast tissue next to the tumor. The sequence came from a person between 60 and 69 years old with breast cancer.

The CDR3 protein is CASSPHVAGGANEQFF. For the CDR3, the DNA is TGTGCCAGCTCACCACATGTGGCGGGAGGGGCCAATGAGCAGTTCTTC. This rearrangement joins TRBV18 to TRBJ2-1; 9 bases are a match to TRBD2. CDR1 and CDR2 (germline): KGHSH, LQKENI. There are 16 residues in the CDR3. V lost 1 base to trimming and J lost 6 bases; unmatched junction nucleotides: 7.